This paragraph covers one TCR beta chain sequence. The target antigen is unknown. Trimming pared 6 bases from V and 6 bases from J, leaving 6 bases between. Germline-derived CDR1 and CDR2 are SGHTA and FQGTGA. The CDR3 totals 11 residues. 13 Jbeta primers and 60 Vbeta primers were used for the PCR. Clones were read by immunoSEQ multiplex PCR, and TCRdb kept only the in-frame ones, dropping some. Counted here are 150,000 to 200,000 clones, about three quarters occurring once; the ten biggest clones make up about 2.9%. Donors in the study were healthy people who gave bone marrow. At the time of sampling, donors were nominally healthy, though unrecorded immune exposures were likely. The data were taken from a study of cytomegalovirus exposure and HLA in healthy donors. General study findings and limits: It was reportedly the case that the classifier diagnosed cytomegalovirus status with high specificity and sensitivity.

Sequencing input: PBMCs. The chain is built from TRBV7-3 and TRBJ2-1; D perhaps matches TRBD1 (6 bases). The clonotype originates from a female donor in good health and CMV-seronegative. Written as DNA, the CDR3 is TGTGCCAGCAGGGACAGCAATGAGCAGTTCTTC. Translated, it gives CASRDSNEQFF. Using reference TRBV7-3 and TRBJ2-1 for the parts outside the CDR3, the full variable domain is GAGVSQTPSNKVTEKGKYVELRCDPISGHTALYWYRQSLGQGPEFLIYFQGTGAADDSGLPNDRFFAVRPEGSVSTLKIQRTERGDSAVYLCASRDSNEQFFGPGTRLTVL.